This entry concerns a single TCR beta chain. This clonotype has more than one count but fewer than ten. Its target antigen remains unknown. There are no base qualities to consult, and no much larger clone falls within one base. This entry belongs to a study of regulatory T cells in long-lasting Graves disease (dated by TCRdb to the early 2020s). Concerning the study at large: Newly diagnosed Graves' disease patients had taken antithyroid drugs for less than 3 months. Patients with persistent Graves' disease were compared with patients with newly diagnosed Graves' disease using TCR sequencing and RNA sequencing of peripheral blood. The study took place in China and was registered as a clinical trial. A total of about 33 samples underwent TCR sequencing, from roughly 13 patients with persistent Graves' disease and approximately 20 patients with newly diagnosed Graves' disease. Study-wide findings and limitations: Persistent patients shared more public clonotypes among themselves (roughly 2,700) than newly diagnosed patients did (roughly 920). As a limitation, the authors acknowledged that the small sample size may reduce accuracy. Only the TCR beta chain was sequenced and analyzed. Compared with newly diagnosed patients, patients with persistent Graves' disease had lower TCR Shannon entropy and fewer highly expanded clones, which suggests clonal expansion. Peripheral blood alone was examined, since thyroid tissue, which constituted the primary lesion, could not be accessed. TRBV28, TRBJ1-2 and TRBJ2-5 were preferentially used in persistent disease, while TRBV20-1 and TRBJ2-1 were favored in newly diagnosed disease.

The CDR3 runs 14 amino acids, cysteine and phenylalanine included. Of all the DNA, just the CDR3 is kept, 42 bases in frame from base 1. According to the germline V gene, CDR1 reads MNHNS and CDR2 reads SASEGT. V loses 6 bases of germline sequence and J loses 1 base, and the interval between the two ends is 12 bases. In the paper's terms, the time point label means: newly diagnosed GD, antithyroid drugs for less than 3 months. For both TCR sequencing and RNA sequencing, RNA was extracted from PBMCs using TRIzol. The diagnosis of Graves' disease followed American Thyroid Association guidelines. Patients were recruited from an endocrinology department in Xi'an, China. From each patient, roughly 9 milliliters of peripheral blood was collected into an EDTA anticoagulant tube. Ficoll Paque Plus density gradient separation was used to isolate PBMCs, and no additional T cell sorting was done. An Agilent 2100 Bioanalyzer and agarose gel were used to assess RNA quality, and a NanoDrop 2000 was used to measure RNA concentration.

Libraries were built with multiplex PCR. The reads were generated on an Illumina HiSeq 4000. TCR beta libraries were built with iRepertoire HTBI primers and Arm-PCR amplification of CDR3 regions. Before sequencing, the PCR products went through gel purification. Per the original workflow: A total of 62 TRBV and 14 TRBJ segments were identified across samples and were used for gene usage analysis of CDR3 amino acid clonotypes. Filtered high-quality paired reads were merged into contigs using COPE and FqMerger. BLAST was used to align contigs to the IMGT TRBV, TRBD and TRBJ reference genes, and CDR3 was defined following IMGT. Clonotypes above 0.1% frequency were classified as highly expanded clones. Shannon entropy served as the measure of repertoire diversity, while the Gini coefficient captured V-J evenness. A clonotype found in more than one individual was treated as public. The public reads were reanalyzed by TCRdb: fastp trimming at Q25, MiXCR alignment, in-frame beta chains only. When rows share a CDR3 protein, they turn into one entry using the most common DNA and genes. It is TCRdb's table, rather than the study itself, that gives the V and J calls and clone size. Present in this sample are around 480,000 distinct CDR3 sequences, about 16% of which were seen just once. The ten top clones hold around 25% of the sample.

Another study also made use of these data, one on T cells in Graves' hyperthyroidism and ophthalmopathy. That second report states: A patient counted as having stable Graves' hyperthyroidism if no progression to ophthalmopathy occurred over 18 months of follow-up. Hyperthyroidism patients were newly diagnosed, had a disease duration of under 2 months, and were aged 18 to 65 years. Any patient with an uncontrolled infection, another autoimmune disease, pregnancy or lactation was excluded. Diagnoses were established on the basis of clinical symptoms, serum thyroxine and TRAb, thyroid ultrasound, and orbital computed tomography. For the first round of RT-PCR on the TCR CDR3, the HTBI primer set was used together with the Qiagen OneStep RT-PCR kit. Most expanded thyroid clonotypes (frequency above 0.001) were also found in blood, which suggests that blood repertoires may mirror thyroid immune responses. Ophthalmopathy was separated from stable hyperthyroidism by a 13 V-J signature model, with about 86% sensitivity and roughly 81% specificity obtained in cross-validation and 80%/75% obtained in testing. In validation, the model predicted progression to ophthalmopathy a median of 6.5 months before onset, with 65% to 71% sensitivity and 72.22% specificity. To identify distinguishing TCR V-J signatures, a discovery cohort of some 99 patients was used, comprising fewer than 45 with Graves' ophthalmopathy and 57 with stable Graves' hyperthyroidism. Prospective prediction of ophthalmopathy was tested in an independent validation cohort consisting of about 20 hyperthyroidism patients and around 16 patients who later progressed to ophthalmopathy. The roughly 91 discovery patients were randomly split 7:3 into training and test sets. The study also compared thyroid tissue and blood T-cell repertoires from 6 or 7 Graves' hyperthyroidism patients. Following sampling, methimazole starting at 30 mg daily was given to hyperthyroidism patients, and high-dose intravenous methylprednisolone was given to ophthalmopathy patients. Libraries were constructed in a second round of multiplex PCR, after which size selection and purification were performed. The libraries were sequenced on an Illumina HiSeq2000 using paired-end 100 bp reads. SOAPnuke was used to process the raw data, throwing out any read that contained adapters or uncalled bases, had a mean Phred below 15, or lacked an exact constant-primer or identifier match. High-quality paired reads were merged using COPE v1.2.5, and each unique nucleotide sequence was defined as a clonotype. Clonotypes were aligned to IMGT TRBV, TRBD and TRBJ reference segments using MiTCR v1.1. Only V-J combinations with frequency above 0.0001, covering 99.2% of repertoires, were analysed. The TCS score was defined as F50 (clonal expansion) divided by E x V (chaos), with BLOSUM62-based TCRdist calculated between CDR3 peptides within each V-J. Welch's t-statistics and random forest reduced fewer than 600 V-J features to some 14, which were used in a naive Bayes classifier (R e1071). No statistical method was used to set the sample size in advance, and investigators knew the group allocation. According to the paper, TCR Vbeta CDR3 sequencing was carried out on 135 peripheral blood samples, which came from under 50 ophthalmopathy, 80 or so hyperthyroidism and roughly 17 progressor patients.

The rearrangement joined TRBV6-1 to TRBJ1-1; the D segment could be TRBD1, given 5 matching bases. This sample comprised peripheral blood mononuclear cells (PBMCs), obtained at new diagnosis, from a patient treated with antithyroid drugs. The TCR comes from a woman aged 35-60 years with Graves disease. Donor details come from another sample of the same person, matched by shared clones. The CDR3 amino acid sequence is: CASSSMGGNTEAFF. The DNA sequence follows: TGTGCCAGCAGCTCGATGGGGGGGAACACTGAAGCTTTCTTT.